Shown below are 27 T cell receptor beta chains from a single sample sequenced in a study of blood T cell repertoires in COVID-19. Repertoires were generated with immunoSEQ multiplex PCR, while TCRdb's copy carries only in-frame clones and drops some. The repertoire holds about 410,000 clones, with 75% to 90% as singletons. Sequenced: peripheral blood. The source is a young woman with active or convalescent COVID-19.

The CDR3 nucleotides are TGTGCCAGCAGCCAAGCCGGGACAGGGAGCTCCTATAATTCACCCCTCCACTTT. This sequence encodes CASSQAGTGSSYNSPLHF. The V gene is TRBV3-1 (or the pseudogene TRBV3-2), the J gene TRBJ1-6, with 9 bases lining up with TRBD1. J lost 0 bases, V lost 1 base, and 4 bases had no gene match. Per the germline V gene, CDR1 is LGHDT and CDR2 is YNNKEL (reference sequence). The CDR3 sequence is 18 residues long.

This chain uses TRBV6-2 or TRBV6-3 with TRBJ1-1; TRBD1 is a possible D gene (6 bases). The CDR3 has 14 amino acids. The ends were cut back, 6 bases at V and 5 bases at J, with 16 bases in the middle. Germline V gene sequence: CDR1 MNHEY, CDR2 SVGEGT. The CDR3 DNA reads TGTGCCAGCAGCTCCGTCGGGGGGGCTACTGAAGCTTTCTTT. Protein product: CASSSVGGATEAFF.

V gene TRBV5-4 combines with J gene TRBJ1-2; D perhaps matches TRBD1 (6 bases). Looked up from germline, CDR1 is SGHNT and CDR2 is YYREEE (reference sequence). The V end was cut by 4 bases, the J end by 5 bases, with 18 bases between. This CDR3 region has 15 residues. The CDR3 sequence: CASSPAVGANYGYTF. The CDR3 DNA follows: TGTGCCAGCAGCCCCGCTGTGGGGGCCAATTATGGCTACACCTTC.

A few counts support this clone. The V gene is TRBV2, the J gene TRBJ2-2; 11 bases fit TRBD1. This CDR3 has 14 residues. V lost 6 bases and J lost 5; bases outside the gene matches: 2. Germline assignment: CDR1 SNHLY and CDR2 FYNNEI. DNA of the CDR3: TGTGCCAGCAGCGGGGACAGGGGGACCGGGGAGCTGTTTTTT. Its translation is CASSGDRGTGELFF.

This chain connects TRBV10-1 to TRBJ2-3; a possible D gene is TRBD2 (6 bases). V was pared by 6 bases and J by 2 bases, with 12 bases between. CDR1 WNHNN and CDR2 SYGVQD come from the germline V gene (reference sequence). This CDR3 spans 14 amino acids. The CDR3 coding sequence is TGCGCCAGCAGCTCGGACTACCTCACAGATACGCAGTATTTT. Its translation: CASSSDYLTDTQYF.

The chain carries TRBV5-1 and TRBJ1-1; D call uncertain. The length of the CDR3 is 13 residues. Per germline, CDR1 SGHRS and CDR2 YFSETQ. The V end was cut by 7 bases, the J end by 5 bases, with 15 bases between. CDR3 sequence: CASSSGSRTEAFF. For the CDR3, the DNA is TGCGCCAGCTCCTCGGGATCGAGGACTGAAGCTTTCTTT.

The chain carries TRBV5-4 and TRBJ1-5; 9 positions agree with TRBD1. The CDR3 extends over 15 amino acids. V was pared by 4 bases and J by 6 bases, with 8 bases of the junction left unmatched. The germline gives CDR1 SGHNT, CDR2 YYREEE (reference sequence). The CDR3 loop reads CASSLQGAEGQPQHF. CDR3 DNA sequence: TGTGCCAGCAGCCTACAGGGGGCAGAGGGTCAGCCCCAGCATTTT. Supplemented by reference TRBV5-4 and TRBJ1-5, the full variable domain reads ETGVTQSPTHLIKTRGQQVTLRCSSQSGHNTVSWYQQALGQGPQFIFQYYREEENGRGNFPPRFSGLQFPNYSSELNVNALELDDSALYLCASSLQGAEGQPQHFGDGTRLSIL.

The chain employs TRBV6-5 and TRBJ1-1; 9 bases fit TRBD1. V lost 6 bases, J lost 3 bases, and 5 bases stayed unmatched. This CDR3 is 14 amino acids long. CDR1 MNHEY and CDR2 SVGAGI come from the germline V gene. CDR3 loop: CASRYRGQDTEAFF. The CDR3 bases are TGTGCCAGCAGGTACAGGGGGCAGGACACTGAAGCTTTCTTT.

The rearrangement uses TRBV19 and TRBJ2-1; 7 nucleotides match TRBD2. V gave up 2 bases and J gave up 8 bases; unmatched junction bases: 12. Germline loops: CDR1 LNHDA, CDR2 SQIVND (reference sequence). This CDR3 region has 16 residues. The CDR3 protein is CASSIFAGDLKYEQFF. The CDR3 DNA is TGTGCCAGTAGTATATTTGCGGGAGACCTTAAGTATGAGCAGTTCTTC.

This clone showed up just once. The J gene is TRBJ2-5, the V gene TRBV7-9; unclear D gene. CDR1 is SEHNR and CDR2 is FQNEAQ in the germline V gene (reference sequence). The CDR3 length is 13 residues. Trimming removed 2 bases from V and 4 bases from J, with 8 bases in between. In DNA, the CDR3 is TGTGCCAGCAGCTTACTAGGATTAGAGACCCAGTACTTC. Residues: CASSLLGLETQYF. Full variable domain (rest looked up from reference TRBV7-9 and TRBJ2-5): DTGVSQNPRHKITKRGQNVTFRCDPISEHNRLYWYRQTLGQGPEFLTYFQNEAQLEKSRLLSDRFSAERPKGSFSTLEIQRTEQGDSAMYLCASSLLGLETQYFGPGTRLLVL.

This clone came up a few times. This same CDR3 is encoded by further DNA sequences in the sample. The CDR3 region has the DNA TGTGCCAGTAGTCAACAGGGGAGCACTGAAGCTTTCTTT. Amino acids: CASSQQGSTEAFF. The gene calls are TRBV19 and TRBJ1-1; 7 nucleotides line up with TRBD1. Germline CDR1 LNHDA, CDR2 SQIVND (reference sequence). With V trimmed by 5 bases and J by 4 bases, 4 bases remained unmatched. CDR3 length equals 13 residues. The full variable domain, in which reference TRBV19 and TRBJ1-1 provide the parts outside the CDR3, is DGGITQSPKYLFRKEGQNVTLSCEQNLNHDAMYWYRQDPGQGLRLIYYSQIVNDFQKGDIAEGYSVSREKKESFPLTVTSAQKNPTAFYLCASSQQGSTEAFFGQGTRLTVV.

The chain couples TRBV5-1 to TRBJ2-2, with TRBD1 matching 7 bases. This CDR3 spans 13 amino acids. Unmatched junction bases numbered 3, after V lost 4 bases and J lost 6 bases. Germline V CDR1 and CDR2: SGHRS, YFSETQ. CDR3 amino acids: CASSPTGAGELFF. In DNA, the CDR3 is TGCGCCAGCAGCCCTACAGGGGCCGGGGAGCTGTTTTTT.

This chain connects TRBV28 to TRBJ1-6, with D unresolved. Germline CDR1 is MDHEN and CDR2 is SYDVKM. The CDR3 length is 14 residues. V lost 3 bases and J 5 bases, leaving 8 bases between the germline ends. The CDR3: CASSLSQDNSPLHF. The CDR3 DNA reads TGTGCCAGCAGTTTGTCACAAGATAATTCACCCCTCCACTTT.

This clone came up once. The chain links TRBV11-2 to TRBJ2-7, with 14 bases that match TRBD2. With V trimmed by 5 bases and J by 3 bases, 9 bases remained unmatched. Germline lookup yields CDR1 SGHAT and CDR2 FQNNGV. This CDR3 comprises 17 residues. CDR3 nucleotides: TGTGCCAGCAGCCCAAGGGGGACTAGCGGGAGTAGCTACGAGCAGTACTTC. Its translation: CASSPRGTSGSSYEQYF.

This chain links TRBV6-1 with TRBJ2-7; perhaps TRBD2 as D (6 bases). CDR3 length equals 14 residues. The V gene lost 0 bases and the J gene lost 3 bases, with 9 bases spanning the gap. Germline CDR1 is MNHNS and CDR2 is SASEGT. The CDR3 region has the DNA TGTGCCAGCAGTGAAGCGCGGGGCAACTACGAGCAGTACTTC. Translation gives CASSEARGNYEQYF.

In DNA, the CDR3 is TGTGCCAGCAGTCCATCTTTCGAGCGGGGGCAAAGGAGCTCCTACGAGCAGTACTTC. Residues: CASSPSFERGQRSSYEQYF. V is TRBV6-6 and J is TRBJ2-7, with 8 bases fitting TRBD2. Trimming removed 5 bases from V and 0 bases from J; junction bases left unmatched: 18. Germline V gives CDR1 MNHNY, CDR2 SVGAGI (reference sequence). There are 19 residues in the CDR3.

This chain links TRBV4-1 with TRBJ2-7; TRBD2 might be the D (6 bases). Germline CDR1 is MGHRA and CDR2 is YSYEKL. The CDR3 sequence is 15 residues long. Trimming shortened V by 0 bases and J by 1 base, and 10 bases separated the two germline ends. In nucleotides, the CDR3 is TGCGCCAGCAGCCAAGAACCACGGGGGTCCTACGAGCAGTACTTC. It encodes CASSQEPRGSYEQYF.

The table lists this clone with a few counts. This chain joins TRBV27 and TRBJ1-5, with TRBD1 as a possible D gene (6 bases). Trimming stripped 2 bases from V and 2 bases from J, with 16 bases between. From germline, CDR1 is MNHEY and CDR2 SMNVEV (reference sequence). The CDR3 runs 17 residues. The CDR3 reads CASSLIGGGDGNQPQHF. CDR3 DNA: TGTGCCAGCAGTTTAATTGGGGGCGGAGATGGCAATCAGCCCCAGCATTTT.

This clone was observed a few times. The CDR3 coding sequence is TGCGCCAGCCTGGGCCGGGACGCGCGGGGCTGTAGCAATCAGCCCCAGCATTTT. This gives the protein CASLGRDARGCSNQPQHF. J is TRBJ1-5 and V is TRBV23-1, with a tentative D call TRBD1 (5 bases). TRBV23-1 is flagged as an ORF with uncertain function. There are 18 residues in the CDR3. Trimming removed 8 bases at V and 0 bases at J, with 23 bases between.

The V gene is TRBV5-6, the J gene TRBJ2-2; unclear D gene. V gave up 3 bases and J gave up 4 bases, with 13 bases separating them. Per the germline V gene, CDR1 is SGHDT and CDR2 is YYEEEE. The CDR3 spans 15 residues. CDR3 sequence: CASSSPQKSTGELFF. The DNA of the CDR3 is TGTGCCAGCAGCTCCCCCCAGAAATCCACCGGGGAGCTGTTTTTT.

The chain has TRBV27 and TRBJ1-2, with TRBD1 matching 7 bases. The CDR3 has 15 amino acids. CDR1 and CDR2 (germline): MNHEY, SMNVEV (reference sequence). V lost 5 bases and J lost 6; bases outside the gene matches: 12. CDR3 region: CASSTRDRARNGYTF. CDR3 sequence (DNA): TGTGCCAGCAGTACACGAGACAGGGCGAGAAATGGCTACACCTTC.

This chain links TRBV13 with TRBJ2-7; TRBD2 aligns across 7 bases. The junction had 7 bases not matched to a gene; V was cut back by 5 bases and J by 0 bases. In germline, CDR1 is PRHDT, CDR2 FYEKMQ (reference sequence). The CDR3 runs 15 residues. The CDR3 DNA reads as TGTGCCAGCAGCGTACGGAGGACTAGCTCCTACGAGCAGTACTTC. This gives the protein CASSVRRTSSYEQYF.

The V and J genes are TRBV18 and TRBJ2-1, with 7 bases fitting TRBD2. V lost 2 bases to trimming and J lost 3 bases; unmatched junction nucleotides: 4. The CDR3 has 15 residues. CDR1 KGHSH and CDR2 LQKENI come from the germline V gene. The CDR3 loop is CASSPSGGGYNEQFF. CDR3 DNA sequence: TGTGCCAGCTCACCATCAGGCGGGGGCTACAATGAGCAGTTCTTC.

The chain has TRBV5-1 and TRBJ2-3, with 8 bases that match TRBD1. Germline V gene lookup returns CDR1 SGHRS and CDR2 YFSETQ. This CDR3 contains 17 residues. The trim removed 0 bases at V and 0 bases at J, leaving 6 bases unmatched. CDR3: CASSLAPGQVSTDTQYF. The CDR3 coding sequence is TGCGCCAGCAGCTTGGCTCCGGGACAGGTTAGCACAGATACGCAGTATTTT.

J is TRBJ2-7 and V is TRBV5-1; the D gene is possibly TRBD1 (6 bases). The CDR3 extends over 13 amino acids. Trimming pared 5 bases from V and 5 bases from J, leaving 14 bases between. Germline CDR1 and CDR2: SGHRS and YFSETQ. CDR3 amino acids: CASSREGVNEQYF. CDR3 DNA sequence: TGCGCCAGCAGTAGAGAGGGGGTCAACGAGCAGTACTTC.

This clone was seen a single time. The rearrangement uses TRBV18 and TRBJ1-1; 8 bases map to TRBD1. The germline gives CDR1 KGHSH, CDR2 LQKENI. CDR3 length: 14 amino acids. J lost 4 bases, V lost 6 bases, and 7 bases had no gene match. CDR3 residues: CASSLQGESTEAFF. CDR3 in DNA: TGTGCCAGCTCGCTACAGGGGGAGAGCACTGAAGCTTTCTTT.

J is TRBJ2-5 and V is TRBV20-1; 8 bases line up with TRBD2. Trimming removed 3 bases from V and 2 bases from J; junction bases left unmatched: 5. This CDR3 is built from 14 residues. From germline, CDR1 is DFQATT and CDR2 SNEGSKA (reference sequence). CDR3 in amino acids: CSASSTSGQETQYF. For the CDR3, the DNA is TGCAGTGCTAGTAGCACTAGCGGTCAAGAGACCCAGTACTTC.